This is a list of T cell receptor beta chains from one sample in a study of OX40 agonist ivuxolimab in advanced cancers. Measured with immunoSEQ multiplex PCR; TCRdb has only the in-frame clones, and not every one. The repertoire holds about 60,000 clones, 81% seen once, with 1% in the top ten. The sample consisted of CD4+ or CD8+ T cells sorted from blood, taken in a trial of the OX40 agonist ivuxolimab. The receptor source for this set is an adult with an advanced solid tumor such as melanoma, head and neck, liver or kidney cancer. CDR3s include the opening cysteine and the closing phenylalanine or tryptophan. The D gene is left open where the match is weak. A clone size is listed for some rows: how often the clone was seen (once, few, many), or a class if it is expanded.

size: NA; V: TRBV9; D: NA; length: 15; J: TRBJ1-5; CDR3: CASSPRPGLSQPQHF; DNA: TGTGCCAGCAGTCCTAGACCCGGACTATCGCAGCCCCAGCATTTT
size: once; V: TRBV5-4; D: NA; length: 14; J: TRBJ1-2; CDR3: CASSLAGLAYGYTF; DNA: TGTGCCAGCAGCTTGGCAGGGTTGGCCTATGGCTACACCTTC
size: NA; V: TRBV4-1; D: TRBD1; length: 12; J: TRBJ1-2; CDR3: CASSRTGSGYTF; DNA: TGCGCCAGCAGCCGGACAGGGTCTGGCTACACCTTC
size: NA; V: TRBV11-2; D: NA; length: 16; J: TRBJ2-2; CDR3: CASTPRTSANTGELFF; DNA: TGTGCCAGCACCCCACGGACCTCCGCGAACACCGGGGAGCTGTTTTTT
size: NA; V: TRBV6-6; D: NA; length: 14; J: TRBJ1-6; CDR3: CASRGLDTNSPLHF; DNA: TGTGCCAGCAGGGGGCTTGACACTAATTCACCCCTCCACTTT
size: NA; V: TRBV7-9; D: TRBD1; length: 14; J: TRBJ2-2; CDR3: CASKEGARTGELFF; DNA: TGTGCCAGTAAAGAGGGGGCGCGGACCGGGGAGCTGTTTTTT
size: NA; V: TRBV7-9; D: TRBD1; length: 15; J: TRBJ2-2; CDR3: CANDRGGLNTGELFF; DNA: TGTGCCAACGACAGGGGGGGCCTAAACACCGGGGAGCTGTTTTTT
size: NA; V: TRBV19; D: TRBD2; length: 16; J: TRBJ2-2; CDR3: CASSIASGGAPGELFF; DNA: TGTGCCAGTAGTATTGCTAGCGGGGGGGCCCCCGGGGAGCTGTTTTTT
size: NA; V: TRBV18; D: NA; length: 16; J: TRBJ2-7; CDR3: CASSPSGGPSSYEQYF; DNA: TGTGCCAGCTCACCAAGTGGGGGGCCGAGCTCCTACGAGCAGTACTTC
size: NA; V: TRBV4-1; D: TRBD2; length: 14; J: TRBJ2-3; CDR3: CASSQDGLAVTQYF; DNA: TGCGCCAGCAGCCAAGATGGACTAGCGGTGACGCAGTATTTT
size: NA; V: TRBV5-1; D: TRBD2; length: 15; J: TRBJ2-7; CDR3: CASSLVSGGGHEQYF; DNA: TGCGCCAGCAGCTTGGTTTCGGGGGGTGGGCACGAGCAGTACTTC
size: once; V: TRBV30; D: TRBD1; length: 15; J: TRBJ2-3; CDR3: CAWYRDRASTDTQYF; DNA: TGTGCCTGGTACCGGGACAGGGCGAGCACAGATACGCAGTATTTT
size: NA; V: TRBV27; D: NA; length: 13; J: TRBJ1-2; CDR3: CASSRDTIDGYTF; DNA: TGTGCCAGCTCCCGGGACACTATCGATGGCTACACCTTC
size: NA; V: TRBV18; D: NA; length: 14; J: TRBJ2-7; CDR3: CASSPDRGAYEQYF; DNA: TGTGCCAGCTCGCCGGACAGAGGAGCCTACGAGCAGTACTTC
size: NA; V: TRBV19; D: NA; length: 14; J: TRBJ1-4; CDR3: CASNSDGWGEKLFF; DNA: TGTGCCAGTAATTCTGACGGATGGGGTGAAAAACTGTTTTTT
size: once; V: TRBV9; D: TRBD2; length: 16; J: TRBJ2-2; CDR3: CASSASGRGNTGELFF; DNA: TGTGCCAGCAGCGCATCAGGGAGGGGGAACACCGGGGAGCTGTTTTTT
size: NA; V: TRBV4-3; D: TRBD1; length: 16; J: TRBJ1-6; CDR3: CASSQAPRQGNSPLHF; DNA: TGCGCCAGCAGCCAAGCCCCGAGACAGGGGAATTCACCCCTCCACTTT
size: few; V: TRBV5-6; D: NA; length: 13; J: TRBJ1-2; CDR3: CASSWGRVDGYTF; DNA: TGTGCCAGCAGCTGGGGGAGGGTTGATGGCTACACCTTC
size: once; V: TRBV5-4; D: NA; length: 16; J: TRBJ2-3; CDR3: CASSLAQSTSTDTQYF; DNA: TGTGCCAGCAGCTTGGCACAATCCACTAGCACAGATACGCAGTATTTT
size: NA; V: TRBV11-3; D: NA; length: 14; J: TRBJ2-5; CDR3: CASSLGSGQETQYF; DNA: TGTGCCAGCAGCTTGGGGAGCGGGCAAGAGACCCAGTACTTC
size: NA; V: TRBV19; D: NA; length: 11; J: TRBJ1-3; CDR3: CASSRVNFLYF; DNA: TGTGCCAGTAGTCGGGTTAACTTCCTATATTTT
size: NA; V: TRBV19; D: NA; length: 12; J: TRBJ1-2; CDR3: CATNSRVYGYTF; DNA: TGTGCCACCAACTCCAGGGTCTATGGCTACACCTTC
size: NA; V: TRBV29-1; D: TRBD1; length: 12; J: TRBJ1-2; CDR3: CSAETGGYGYTF; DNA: TGCAGCGCCGAAACAGGGGGCTATGGCTACACCTTC
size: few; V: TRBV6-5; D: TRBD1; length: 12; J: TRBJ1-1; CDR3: CASSHRQGKAFF; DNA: TGTGCCAGCAGCCATAGACAGGGAAAGGCTTTCTTT
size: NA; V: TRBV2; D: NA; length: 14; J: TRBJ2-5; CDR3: CASSVSRNQETQYF; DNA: TGTGCCAGCAGTGTTAGTCGGAACCAAGAGACCCAGTACTTC
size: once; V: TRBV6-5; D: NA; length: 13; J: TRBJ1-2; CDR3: CASSSGHSYGYTF; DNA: TGTGCCAGCAGCTCCGGTCACAGCTATGGCTACACCTTC
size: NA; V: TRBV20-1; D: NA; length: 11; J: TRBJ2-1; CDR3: CSARAWEEQFF; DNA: TGCAGTGCTAGAGCTTGGGAGGAGCAGTTCTTC
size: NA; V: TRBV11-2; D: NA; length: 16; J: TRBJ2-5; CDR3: CASSRSSQGGRETQYF; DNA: TGTGCCAGCAGCAGATCCTCCCAAGGGGGTAGAGAGACCCAGTACTTC
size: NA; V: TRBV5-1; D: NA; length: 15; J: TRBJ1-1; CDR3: CASSPPIDSSTEAFF; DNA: TGCGCCAGCAGCCCGCCTATAGACAGTTCCACTGAAGCTTTCTTT
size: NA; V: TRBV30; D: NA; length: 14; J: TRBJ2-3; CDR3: CAWSGGTAGDTQYF; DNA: TGTGCCTGGAGTGGGGGAACAGCTGGAGATACGCAGTATTTT
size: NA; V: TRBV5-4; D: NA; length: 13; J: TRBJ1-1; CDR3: CASSLPAAGEAFF; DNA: TGTGCCAGCAGCTTGCCTGCAGCAGGAGAAGCTTTCTTT
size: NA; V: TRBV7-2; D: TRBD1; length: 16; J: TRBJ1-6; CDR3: CASSLSGGVLNSPLHF; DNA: TGTGCCAGCAGCTTGTCAGGGGGCGTCTTAAATTCACCCCTCCACTTT
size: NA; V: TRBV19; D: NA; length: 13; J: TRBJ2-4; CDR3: CASSIGAGNIQYF; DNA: TGTGCCAGTAGTATAGGGGCAGGGAACATTCAGTACTTC
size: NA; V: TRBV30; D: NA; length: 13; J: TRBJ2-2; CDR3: CAWSEQVTGELFF; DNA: TGTGCCTGGAGTGAGCAGGTCACCGGGGAGCTGTTTTTT
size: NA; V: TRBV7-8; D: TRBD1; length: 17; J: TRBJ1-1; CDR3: CASSGGQAHLMNTEAFF; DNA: TGTGCCAGCAGCGGAGGACAGGCGCACTTAATGAACACTGAAGCTTTCTTT
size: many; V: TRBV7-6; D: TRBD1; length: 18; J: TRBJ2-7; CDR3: CASSQGAGQGFSSYEQYF; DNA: TGTGCCAGCAGCCAGGGGGCAGGACAGGGGTTTAGCTCCTACGAGCAGTACTTC
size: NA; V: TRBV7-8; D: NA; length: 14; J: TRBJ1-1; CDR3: CASSRTDLNTEAFF; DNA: TGTGCCAGCAGTCGGACAGATTTGAACACTGAAGCTTTCTTT
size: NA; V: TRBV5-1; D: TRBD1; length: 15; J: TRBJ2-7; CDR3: CASSLGGDSSYEQYF; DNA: TGCGCCAGCAGCTTGGGTGGGGACAGTTCCTACGAGCAGTACTTC
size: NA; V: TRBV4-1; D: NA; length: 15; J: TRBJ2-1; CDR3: CASSQDKGSYNEQFF; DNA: TGCGCCAGCAGCCAGGACAAGGGCTCCTACAATGAGCAGTTCTTC
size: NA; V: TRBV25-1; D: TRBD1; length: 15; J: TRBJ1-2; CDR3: CASSEVVRGLRGYTF; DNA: TGTGCCAGCAGTGAAGTCGTCAGGGGGTTGAGAGGCTACACCTTC